This passage covers 7 T cell receptor beta chains from one sample sequenced in a study of shared clonotypes between healthy human individuals. The table came from immunoSEQ multiplex PCR; TCRdb's copy has only in-frame clones and leaves some out. Of almost 750,000 clones listed, 72% are singletons. The sequenced sample consisted of memory CD4+ T cells sorted from blood. Subset meaning: CD45RA-negative fraction. All receptors derive from a woman in her thirties in good health.

The chain employs TRBV25-1 and TRBJ2-2; the D call may be TRBD1 or TRBD2 (5 bases each). Germline V gives CDR1 MGHDK, CDR2 SYGVNS. The V and J ends lost 2 bases and 2 bases respectively, with 9 bases between them. CDR3 length equals 15 residues. CDR3 sequence (DNA): TGTGCCAGCAGTGAAGGGGGAGATAACACCGGGGAGCTGTTTTTT. Protein: CASSEGGDNTGELFF.

The V gene is TRBV20-1, the J gene TRBJ1-2; D is unclear. Germline lookup yields CDR1 DFQATT and CDR2 SNEGSKA (reference sequence). The CDR3 spans 10 residues. Trimming took 3 bases from V and 7 from J, leaving 6 bases between them. This CDR3 is CSASNIGYTF. DNA of the CDR3: TGCAGTGCTAGTAATATTGGCTACACCTTC.

The chain uses TRBV28 and TRBJ1-1; tentatively, D is TRBD1 (5 bases). This CDR3 has 16 residues. CDR1 is MDHEN, CDR2 SYDVKM, per germline. V was pared by 5 bases and J by 8 bases, with 24 bases between. The CDR3 DNA follows: TGTGCCAGCAGTACCCCCCGGGGCGGCCGAGGGACCGAAGCTTTCTTT. This encodes CASSTPRGGRGTEAFF.

The gene calls are TRBV5-6 and TRBJ2-3; D is unresolved. The germline CDR1 and CDR2 sequences are SGHDT and YYEEEE. V was cut by 4 bases and J by 2 bases, with 14 bases left in between. The CDR3 length is 15 residues. The CDR3 bases are TGTGCCAGCAGCCCTGGGTCCTATCTCACAGATACGCAGTATTTT. This translates into CASSPGSYLTDTQYF.

This chain links TRBV27 with TRBJ1-1; weak D call: TRBD1 (5 bases). This CDR3 comprises 13 residues. CDR1 is MNHEY and CDR2 is SMNVEV in the germline V gene (reference sequence). The V gene lost 1 base and the J gene lost 5 bases, with 8 bases spanning the gap. CDR3 DNA: TGTGCCAGCAGTTTATGGGGGAGAACTGAAGCTTTCTTT. This gives the protein CASSLWGRTEAFF.

The rearrangement joins TRBV5-1 to TRBJ2-5; weak D call: TRBD1 (6 bases). The V gene lost 1 base and the J gene lost 4 bases, with 8 bases spanning the gap. The CDR3 length is 13 residues. CDR1 and CDR2 (germline): SGHRS, YFSETQ. The CDR3 reads CASSLQGRETQYF. CDR3 nucleotide sequence: TGCGCCAGCAGCTTGCAGGGGCGAGAGACCCAGTACTTC.

This clone was seen more than once but under ten times. The rearrangement links TRBV28 to TRBJ2-7, with 8 bases matching TRBD2. This CDR3 has 15 residues. Unmatched junction bases numbered 8, after V lost 5 bases and J lost 2 bases. Germline V gene lookup returns CDR1 MDHEN and CDR2 SYDVKM. The CDR3 is CASSPTSGHAYEQYF. The CDR3, as DNA: TGTGCCAGCAGTCCAACTAGCGGCCACGCCTACGAGCAGTACTTC.